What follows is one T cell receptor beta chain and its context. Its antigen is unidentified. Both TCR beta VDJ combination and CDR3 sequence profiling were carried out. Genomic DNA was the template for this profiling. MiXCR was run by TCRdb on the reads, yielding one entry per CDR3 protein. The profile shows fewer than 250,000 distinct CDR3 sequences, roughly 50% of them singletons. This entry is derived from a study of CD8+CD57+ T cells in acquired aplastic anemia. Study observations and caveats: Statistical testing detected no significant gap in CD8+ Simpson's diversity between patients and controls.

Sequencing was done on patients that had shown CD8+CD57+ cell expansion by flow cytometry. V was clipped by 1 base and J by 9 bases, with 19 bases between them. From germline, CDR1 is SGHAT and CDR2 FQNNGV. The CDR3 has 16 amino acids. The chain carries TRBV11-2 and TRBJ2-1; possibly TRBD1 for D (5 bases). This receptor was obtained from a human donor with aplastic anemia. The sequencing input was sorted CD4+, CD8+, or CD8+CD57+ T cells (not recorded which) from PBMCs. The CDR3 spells CASSLADSLGLTEQFF. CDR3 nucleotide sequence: TGTGCCAGCAGCTTAGCCGACAGTCTTGGTCTGACTGAGCAGTTCTTC.